This T cell receptor beta chain was recorded in a study of T cell clonotyping in hematopoietic cell transplantation. Samples: about 28 days before transplant, then days 30, 100 and 180 after. Produced via immunoSEQ multiplex PCR; TCRdb's table is partial and in-frame only. This table has several thousand clones, 60% to 80% appearing once. Whole-study findings and limits: After transplant, recipient diversity fell while pathologically expanded clonotypes grew through day 180.

A single count supports this clone. The antigen is unknown. Per germline, CDR1 SGHVS and CDR2 FNYEAQ. The CDR3 runs to 15 residues. V was cut by 2 bases and J by 6 bases, with 16 bases left in between. The origin of this receptor is a male patient between 60 and 69 years old who had an allogeneic stem cell transplant from an unrelated donor, so the T cells may come from the graft donor. Some clones in this sample may be carry-over from other donors' samples. Sample: peripheral blood mononuclear cells, taken 100 days after allogeneic stem cell transplant. This chain connects TRBV7-6 to TRBJ1-2, with a tentative D call TRBD1 (5 bases). The CDR3 loop is CASSLQPAMGDGYTF. CDR3 DNA sequence: TGTGCCAGCAGCTTACAACCGGCCATGGGGGATGGCTACACCTTC.